The 29 T cell receptor beta chains in this list originate from one sample, sequenced in a study of blood T cells in healthy people across ages. The authors ran a second PCR of 7 to 11 cycles using a sample-barcoded 5' primer and a J-beta primer mix. TCRdb re-called the 5' RACE reads through MiXCR, storing one row per CDR3 protein. Here the sample spans roughly 1.7 million distinct CDR3 sequences, around 35% being singletons. The sequencing sample was made of blood. These receptors were taken from a woman in her twenties or thirties in good health.

Only a few counts were recorded for this clonotype. V gene TRBV6-5 combines with J gene TRBJ2-1; D uncertain. Between the trimmed V and J ends, which lost 2 bases and 0 bases, there was a span of 5 bases. The CDR3 has 14 amino acids. Germline V gene sequence: CDR1 MNHEY, CDR2 SVGAGI. The chain's CDR3 is CASSYTNSYNEQFF. CDR3 DNA sequence: TGTGCCAGCAGTTACACGAACTCCTACAATGAGCAGTTCTTC.

There are a few counts of this clonotype. A much bigger clone sits one base away, suggesting this may be a read error. The chain joins TRBV12-3 or TRBV12-4 to TRBJ1-1; a possible D gene is TRBD1 (5 bases). There are 13 residues in the CDR3. The CDR3: CASSLTWGTETFF. The CDR3 coding sequence is TGTGCCAGCAGCCTAACCTGGGGCACTGAAACTTTCTTT.

The gene calls are TRBV7-9 and TRBJ2-5; D is possibly TRBD2 (5 bases). Per germline, CDR1 SEHNR and CDR2 FQNEAQ (reference sequence). The CDR3 contains 14 residues. Trimming left V 6 bases short and J 4 bases short, with 15 bases between. For the CDR3, the DNA is TGTGCCAGCAGTCGGAGGTCTTCATCAGAGACCCAGTACTTC. Its translation is CASSRRSSSETQYF.

This clonotype was found a few times. The chain links TRBV6-1 to TRBJ2-5, with TRBD2 matching 7 bases. Germline V CDR1 and CDR2: MNHNS, SASEGT. The J segment lost 3 bases and the V segment lost 3 bases, leaving 7 bases of the junction unmatched. The CDR3 is made up of 15 amino acids. DNA of the CDR3: TGTGCCAGCAGTGACAGAGCGGGGTACAAAGAGACCCAGTACTTC. Its translation: CASSDRAGYKETQYF.

This clonotype was detected a few times. V and J are TRBV4-1 and TRBJ1-5; D is unresolved. V was clipped by 2 bases and J by 6 bases, with 14 bases between them. CDR1 and CDR2 from the germline V gene are MGHRA and YSYEKL. This CDR3 region has 15 residues. The CDR3 DNA reads TGCGCCAGCAGCCAACCCTGGCAGGTAGGTCAGCCCCAGCATTTT. It codes for CASSQPWQVGQPQHF.

This clonotype was recorded a few times. The V and J genes are TRBV27 and TRBJ2-1; 7 bases are a match to TRBD2. The CDR3 is 14 residues long. Trimming took 3 bases from V and 7 from J; bases not matched to a gene: 6. Germline CDR1 is MNHEY and CDR2 is SMNVEV (reference sequence). As DNA, the CDR3 is TGTGCCAGCAGTTTGCGGCGGGAGAGTAATGAGCAGTTCTTC. It codes for CASSLRRESNEQFF.

The chain couples TRBV4-1 to TRBJ1-2; maybe TRBD1 (6 bases). There are 16 residues in the CDR3. Germline CDR1 and CDR2: MGHRA and YSYEKL. The V gene lost 0 bases and the J gene lost 2 bases, with 13 bases spanning the gap. The DNA of the CDR3 is TGCGCCAGCAGCCAAGAATTACGGGGGCCCAACTATGGCTACACCTTC. This gives the protein CASSQELRGPNYGYTF.

Of note for this clonotype: It may be a read error: a sequence one base away is much more abundant. V gene TRBV29-1 combines with J gene TRBJ1-2; the D is unclear. The CDR3 totals 12 residues. Germline lookup yields CDR1 SQVTM and CDR2 ANQGSEA. The CDR3 DNA reads TGCAGCGTTGAGGGAGAGGGCTATGGCTACGCCTTC. It translates to CSVEGEGYGYAF.

This clonotype was seen more than once but under ten times. CDR3 amino acids: CASSFNTGSAEAFF. CDR3 nucleotide sequence: TGTGCCAGCAGTTTCAACACAGGGTCGGCTGAAGCTTTCTTT. V gene TRBV12-3 or TRBV12-4 combines with J gene TRBJ1-1, with D tentatively TRBD1 (6 bases). This CDR3 region has 14 residues. V shed 3 bases and J shed 6 bases, with 14 bases lying between them.

As regards this clonotype: An end of the junction differs from the germline gene, which may be a read error. V gene TRBV7-3 combines with J gene TRBJ2-1; D call uncertain. Germline V CDR1 and CDR2: SGHTA, FQGTGA. The CDR3 covers 13 residues. The CDR3 loop reads CAGSLGGNNEQFF. The CDR3 DNA reads TGTGCCGGCAGCTTGGGCGGAAACAATGAGCAGTTCTTC.

This chain connects TRBV10-3 to TRBJ2-3, with D maybe TRBD1 (5 bases). The CDR3 spans 14 residues. Looked up from germline, CDR1 is ENHRY and CDR2 is SYGVKD. Between the trimmed V and J ends, which lost 11 bases and 1 base, there was a span of 16 bases. CDR3: CALSVRVGTDTQYF. Here the CDR3 DNA reads TGTGCCTTAAGCGTCAGGGTCGGCACAGATACGCAGTATTTT.

The chain is built from TRBV5-1 and TRBJ2-3, with 11 bases matching TRBD2. This CDR3 comprises 19 residues. CDR1 SGHRS and CDR2 YFSETQ come from the germline V gene. The V and J ends lost 4 bases and 1 base, in that order; junction bases with no gene match: 14. In nucleotides, the CDR3 is TGCGCCAGCAGCATCTCCGGGACTAGCGGTATGATTGGCACAGATACGCAGTATTTT. It codes for CASSISGTSGMIGTDTQYF.

The chain joins TRBV6-2 or TRBV6-3 to TRBJ2-7, with 8 bases fitting TRBD2. Germline V CDR1 and CDR2: MNHEY, SVGEGT. This CDR3 contains 17 residues. V gave up 5 bases and J gave up 3 bases; unmatched junction bases: 15. This CDR3 is CASSNNPSREAYYEQYF. The DNA of the CDR3 is TGTGCCAGCAGTAATAACCCCTCGCGGGAGGCTTACTACGAGCAGTACTTC.

This clonotype was seen a handful of times. The chain combines TRBV9 with TRBJ1-1; D is perhaps TRBD1 (5 bases). The CDR3 is 14 residues long. Germline V gives CDR1 SGDLS, CDR2 YYNGEE. The germline V and J ends were trimmed by 0 bases and 3 bases, with 9 bases remaining between them. The CDR3 DNA reads as TGTGCCAGCAGCGTAGAGGGGCGGGACACTGAAGCTTTCTTT. Protein: CASSVEGRDTEAFF.

This sequence joins TRBV7-8 and TRBJ1-2; 7 bases map to TRBD1. The V segment lost 4 bases and the J segment 6 bases; nucleotides outside the gene matches: 8. Germline V CDR1 and CDR2: SGHVS, FQNEAQ. The CDR3 has 14 residues. This CDR3 is CASSSWTGSDGYTF. DNA for the CDR3: TGTGCCAGCAGCTCGTGGACAGGATCGGATGGCTACACCTTC.

This chain links TRBV9 with TRBJ1-6; 7 bases line up with TRBD1. Trimming took 3 bases from V and 9 from J; bases not matched to a gene: 6. The CDR3 covers 14 residues. The germline gives CDR1 SGDLS, CDR2 YYNGEE. This CDR3 reads CASSEGDSGSPLHF. The CDR3 coding sequence is TGTGCCAGCAGCGAAGGGGACAGTGGTTCACCCCTCCACTTT. Complete variable domain (other parts from reference TRBV9 and TRBJ1-6): DSGVTQTPKHLITATGQRVTLRCSPRSGDLSVYWYQQSLDQGLQFLIQYYNGEERAKGNILERFSAQQFPDLHSELNLSSLELGDSALYFCASSEGDSGSPLHFGNGTRLTVT.

This chain joins TRBV7-9 and TRBJ2-7, with a possible D match to TRBD2 (6 bases). The CDR3 is 14 amino acids. Germline V gene sequence: CDR1 SEHNR, CDR2 FQNEAQ (reference sequence). V shed 4 bases and J shed 5 bases, with 15 bases lying between them. In DNA form, the CDR3 reads TGTGCCAGCAGCTCCGGGACTCCCTCTCACGAGCAGTACTTC. Translating it yields CASSSGTPSHEQYF.

This clonotype appeared once. The chain uses TRBV3-1 and TRBJ1-1; no reliable D call. The CDR3 consists of 14 residues. V dropped 2 bases and J dropped 1 base, with 8 bases sitting between them. Germline CDR1 and CDR2: LGHDT and YNNKEL (reference sequence). Here the CDR3 reads CASSQSDGNTEAFF. The CDR3 DNA sequence: TGTGCCAGCAGCCAATCGGACGGGAACACTGAAGCTTTCTTT.

Concerning this clonotype: Mismatch with germline at one junction end may stem from a read error. CDR3: CSARVHGLNRPQHF. Here the CDR3 DNA reads TGCAGTGCTAGAGTTCACGGCCTCAATCGGCCCCAGCATTTT. This chain links TRBV20-1 with TRBJ1-5; no clear D. Germline V lookup: CDR1 DFQATT, CDR2 SNEGSKA (reference sequence). The CDR3 consists of 14 residues.

This clonotype was counted between two and nine times. This chain links TRBV27 with TRBJ1-2, with D perhaps TRBD1 (6 bases). Germline assignment: CDR1 MNHEY and CDR2 SMNVEV (reference sequence). This CDR3 region has 14 residues. Trimming stripped 5 bases from V and 7 bases from J, with 17 bases between. CDR3 protein: CASSPNLGGAGYTF. The CDR3 DNA is TGTGCCAGCAGTCCCAACCTAGGGGGGGCTGGCTACACCTTC.

The V call is TRBV3-1, the J call TRBJ2-6; D is uncertain. Germline CDR1 LGHDT, CDR2 YNNKEL (reference sequence). This CDR3 spans 17 amino acids. Trimming stripped 0 bases from V and 6 bases from J, with 15 bases between. CDR3: CASSQDGRSLTANVLTF. CDR3 nucleotide sequence: TGTGCCAGCAGCCAAGATGGCAGGAGCCTTACGGCCAACGTCCTGACTTTC.

J is TRBJ1-1 and V is TRBV5-1; D call uncertain. Germline V gene sequence: CDR1 SGHRS, CDR2 YFSETQ. The ends were cut back, 0 bases at V and 2 bases at J, with 14 bases in the middle. The CDR3 has 16 amino acids. The CDR3 DNA reads as TGCGCCAGCAGCTTGGTCGGCACCGCGGCCAACACTGAAGCTTTCTTT. It encodes CASSLVGTAANTEAFF.

About this clonotype: The junction does not match germline at one end; this may be a read error. The J gene is TRBJ2-5, the V gene TRBV2, with D unresolved. The CDR3 is 14 residues long. Germline V gives CDR1 SNHLY, CDR2 FYNNEI. The CDR3 loop is CAGSVPRKEETQYF. As DNA, the CDR3 is TGTGCCGGCAGCGTCCCACGGAAGGAAGAGACCCAGTACTTC.

The chain carries TRBV4-1 and TRBJ2-7; 9 bases line up with TRBD2. The germline V gene encodes CDR1 MGHRA and CDR2 YSYEKL. This CDR3 has 15 residues. With 4 bases clipped from V and 4 bases from J, the junction kept 8 bases outside the gene matches. The DNA for the CDR3 is TGCGCCAGCAGCCTTTCTAGCGGGATGGGGTACGAGCAGTACTTC. The encoded protein is CASSLSSGMGYEQYF.

The chain has TRBV20-1 and TRBJ2-7; 8 nucleotides align to TRBD1. Germline CDR1 is DFQATT and CDR2 is SNEGSKA (reference sequence). The CDR3 covers 11 residues. J was trimmed by 8 bases and V by 4 bases; bases with no gene match: 4. CDR3 region: CSATGTGKQYF. The CDR3 region has the DNA TGCAGTGCTACTGGGACAGGCAAGCAGTACTTC.

V and J are TRBV4-2 and TRBJ2-1, with D possibly being TRBD1 (11 bases). The CDR3 spans 19 residues. V was clipped by 3 bases and J by 0 bases, with 21 bases between them. Germline-derived CDR1 and CDR2 are LGHNA and YNFKEQ. CDR3 DNA sequence: TGTGCCAGCAGCCACGGACAGGGGGCTAGCGGGGGCTCCTACAATGAGCAGTTCTTC. This gives the protein CASSHGQGASGGSYNEQFF.

This rearrangement joins TRBV7-3 to TRBJ1-2; 9 nucleotides line up with TRBD1. The V gene's germline CDR1 is SGHTA and CDR2 FQGTGA. V lost 8 bases, J lost 7 bases, and 8 bases stayed unmatched. The CDR3 runs to 13 residues. The CDR3: CASWTGEGRGYTF. CDR3 in DNA: TGTGCCAGCTGGACAGGGGAAGGACGTGGCTACACCTTC.

J is TRBJ2-3 and V is TRBV7-9; D is perhaps TRBD1 (6 bases). V was shortened by 5 bases and J by 1 base, with 16 bases between the two germline ends. The CDR3 has 16 residues. Germline CDR1 reads SEHNR; CDR2 reads FQNEAQ (reference sequence). CDR3 loop: CASSLLQGSGTDTQYF. CDR3 DNA sequence: TGTGCCAGCAGCCTATTACAGGGTTCGGGCACAGATACGCAGTATTTT. Supplemented by reference TRBV7-9 and TRBJ2-3, the full variable domain reads DTGVSQNPRHKITKRGQNVTFRCDPISEHNRLYWYRQTLGQGPEFLTYFQNEAQLEKSRLLSDRFSAERPKGSFSTLEIQRTEQGDSAMYLCASSLLQGSGTDTQYFGPGTRLTVL.

This chain joins TRBV19 and TRBJ2-1; D is possibly TRBD1 (5 bases). V was pared by 4 bases and J by 8 bases, with 9 bases between. In germline, CDR1 is LNHDA, CDR2 SQIVND (reference sequence). This CDR3 spans 12 amino acids. In DNA, the CDR3 is TGTGCCAGTAGTAACCCAGGGTATGAGCAGTTCTTC. It translates to CASSNPGYEQFF. The whole variable domain, filled in from reference TRBV19 and TRBJ2-1, reads DGGITQSPKYLFRKEGQNVTLSCEQNLNHDAMYWYRQDPGQGLRLIYYSQIVNDFQKGDIAEGYSVSREKKESFPLTVTSAQKNPTAFYLCASSNPGYEQFFGPGTRLTVL.